This TCR beta chain was found in a study of T cell responses to AZD1222 COVID-19 vaccine. Across the whole study: Pooled in the analysis were second doses at about 4 or about 12 weeks.

Germline V gives CDR1 LNHDA, CDR2 SQIVND (reference sequence). Trimming took 11 bases from V and 3 from J, leaving 17 bases between them. This CDR3 is built from 13 residues. This table comes from immunoSEQ multiplex PCR, and its TCRdb copy is limited to in-frame clones, with some not included. The sample contains 100,000 to 150,000 clones, 89% of which appear only once. Study results and caveats: Nearly half of spike-specific TCRs reportedly target variant regions that are unmutated in the B.1.351 and B.1.1.7 variants. Researchers report vaccine-associated CD4 TCRs spanning spike, with dominance at 160-218 and 743-854.

This clone showed up just once. The antigen remains undetermined. The rearrangement joins TRBV19 to TRBJ2-7; tentatively, D is TRBD1 or TRBD2 (6 bases each). Sequencing was performed on peripheral blood, taken on day 0 of AZD1222 vaccination. The sequence came from an adult in good health. The DNA for the CDR3 is TGTGCCGCCTGGAGGGGGGTTAACTACGAGCAGTACTTC. Translated, it gives CAAWRGVNYEQYF.